Presented here are 7 T cell receptor beta chains from one specimen sequenced in a study of blood T cell repertoires in COVID-19. The method was immunoSEQ multiplex PCR; TCRdb's version includes in-frame clones alone and lacks a portion of them. The repertoire holds 150,000 to 200,000 clones, approximately 88% seen once, with approximately 13% in the top ten. Specimen: PBMCs or T cells enriched from blood (not recorded which). The receptors were gathered from a woman aged 55-70 years who had recovered from COVID-19.

The rearrangement uses TRBV7-3 and TRBJ2-2; 11 bases are shared with TRBD2. Germline CDR1 is SGHTA and CDR2 is FQGTGA. After removal of 5 bases from V and 4 bases from J, the junction contained 3 bases not matched to a gene. This CDR3 comprises 15 residues. Written as DNA, the CDR3 is TGTGCCAGCAGCCCTAGCGGGGGGAGCACCGGGGAGCTGTTTTTT. Its translation: CASSPSGGSTGELFF.

The genes are TRBV14 and TRBJ2-1, with D perhaps TRBD2 (5 bases). Per the germline V gene, CDR1 is SGHDN and CDR2 is FVKESK. This CDR3 region has 14 residues. The V end lost 4 bases, the J end lost 4 bases, and 11 bases lay between the germline ends. CDR3 DNA sequence: TGTGCCAGCAGCCGCGAGGGATTTTACAATGAGCAGTTCTTC. It encodes CASSREGFYNEQFF.

The V and J genes are TRBV27 and TRBJ2-7; D perhaps matches TRBD1 (6 bases). This CDR3 comprises 20 residues. The germline V and J ends were trimmed by 6 bases and 3 bases, with 33 bases remaining between them. Germline loops: CDR1 MNHEY, CDR2 SMNVEV (reference sequence). CDR3: CASSTEPGTPNREEGYEQYF. DNA of the CDR3: TGTGCCAGCAGCACCGAACCCGGGACACCTAATCGGGAAGAGGGCTACGAGCAGTACTTC.

The V call is TRBV27, the J call TRBJ1-2, with 7 bases that match TRBD1. Per germline, CDR1 MNHEY and CDR2 SMNVEV (reference sequence). V lost 5 bases to trimming and J lost 5 bases; unmatched junction nucleotides: 5. This CDR3 spans 13 amino acids. In nucleotides, the CDR3 is TGTGCCAGCAGTGGAGACAGGGCTTATGGCTACACCTTC. Protein: CASSGDRAYGYTF.

V is TRBV18 and J is TRBJ2-3, with no clear D. CDR1 is KGHSH and CDR2 is LQKENI in the germline V gene. CDR3 length equals 15 residues. V shed 2 bases and J shed 2 bases, with 11 bases lying between them. In nucleotides, the CDR3 is TGTGCCAGCTCACCAACCCCGACTCCCACAGATACGCAGTATTTT. As protein: CASSPTPTPTDTQYF.

The chain combines TRBV27 with TRBJ1-6, with 7 positions matching TRBD1. From germline, CDR1 is MNHEY and CDR2 SMNVEV (reference sequence). The CDR3 contains 14 residues. J was trimmed by 6 bases and V by 2 bases; bases with no gene match: 1. The CDR3 spells CASSLGTANSPLHF. The CDR3 bases are TGTGCCAGCAGTTTAGGGACAGCTAATTCACCCCTCCACTTT.

This clone was recorded a few times. The chain combines TRBV27 with TRBJ2-7; TRBD1 might be the D (5 bases). The germline V and J ends were trimmed by 5 bases and 4 bases, with 15 bases remaining between them. This CDR3 region has 14 residues. Germline-derived CDR1 and CDR2 are MNHEY and SMNVEV (reference sequence). The CDR3 region is CASSKSGPVYEQYF. CDR3 DNA sequence: TGTGCCAGCAGTAAATCAGGGCCGGTGTACGAGCAGTACTTC.